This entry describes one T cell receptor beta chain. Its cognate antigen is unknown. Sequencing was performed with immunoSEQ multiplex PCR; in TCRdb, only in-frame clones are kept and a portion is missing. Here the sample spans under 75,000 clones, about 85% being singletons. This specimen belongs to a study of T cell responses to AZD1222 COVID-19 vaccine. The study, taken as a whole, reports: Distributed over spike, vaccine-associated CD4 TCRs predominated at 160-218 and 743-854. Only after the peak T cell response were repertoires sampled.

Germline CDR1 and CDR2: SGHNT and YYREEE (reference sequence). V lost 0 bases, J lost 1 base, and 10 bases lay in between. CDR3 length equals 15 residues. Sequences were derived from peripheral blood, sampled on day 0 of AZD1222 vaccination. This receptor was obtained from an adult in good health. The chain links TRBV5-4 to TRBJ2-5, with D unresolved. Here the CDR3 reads CASSLVPGPQETQYF. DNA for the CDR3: TGTGCCAGCAGCTTGGTTCCGGGTCCCCAAGAGACCCAGTACTTC. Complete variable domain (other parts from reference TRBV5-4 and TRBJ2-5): ETGVTQSPTHLIKTRGQQVTLRCSSQSGHNTVSWYQQALGQGPQFIFQYYREEENGRGNFPPRFSGLQFPNYSSELNVNALELDDSALYLCASSLVPGPQETQYFGPGTRLLVL.